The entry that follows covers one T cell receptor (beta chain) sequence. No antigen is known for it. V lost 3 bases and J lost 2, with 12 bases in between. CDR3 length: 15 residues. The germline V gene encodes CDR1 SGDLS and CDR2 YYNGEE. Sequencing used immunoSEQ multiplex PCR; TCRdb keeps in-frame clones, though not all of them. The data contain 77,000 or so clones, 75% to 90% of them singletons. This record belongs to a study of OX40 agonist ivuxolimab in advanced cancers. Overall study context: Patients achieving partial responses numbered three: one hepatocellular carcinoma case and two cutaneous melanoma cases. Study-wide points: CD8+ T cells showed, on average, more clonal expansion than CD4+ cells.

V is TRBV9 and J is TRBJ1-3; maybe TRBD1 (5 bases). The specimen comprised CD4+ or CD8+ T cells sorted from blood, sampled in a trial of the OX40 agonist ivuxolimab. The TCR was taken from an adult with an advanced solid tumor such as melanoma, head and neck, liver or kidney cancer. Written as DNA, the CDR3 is TGTGCCAGCAGCGCACAGGTTTTACCTGGAAACACCATATATTTT. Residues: CASSAQVLPGNTIYF.